The clone carrying this T cell receptor (beta chain) was counted between two and nine times. Antigen unknown. This entry comes from a study of blood T cells in healthy people across ages. Study-wide findings and caveats: Older age coincided with a roughly linear decline in TCR beta diversity per million T cells. PBMCs that were unsorted prevented a conclusive naive versus antigen-experienced comparison.

A J-beta primer mix and a sample-barcoded 5' primer were used in a second PCR of about 7 to 12 cycles. TCRdb re-analysed the 5' RACE reads in MiXCR, keeping a single row per CDR3 protein. This table holds about 650,000 distinct CDR3 sequences, 32% found once. With 7 bases removed from V and 3 bases from J, the gap between germline ends came to 18 bases. The CDR3 has 15 residues. From germline, CDR1 is SGHVS and CDR2 FQNEAQ. The rearrangement joins TRBV7-8 to TRBJ1-1; no firm D call. Material for sequencing was blood. The receptor was derived from a woman older than 75 in good health. CDR3 protein: CASTTWARVDTEAFF. The CDR3 nucleotides are TGTGCCAGCACTACATGGGCTAGGGTCGACACTGAAGCTTTCTTT.